Listed below are T cell receptor beta chains from one sample, sequenced in a study of neurological immune-mediated disorders. TCRdb passed the 5' RACE reads through MiXCR, listing each CDR3 protein once. The sample includes some 79,000 distinct CDR3 sequences, around 14% of them seen just once. The sequenced material came from PBMCs. These receptors all stem from a woman between 45 and 60 years old in good health. The CDR3 runs from the conserved cysteine through the conserved F or W. Fields, in order: V gene, clone size, D gene, J gene, CDR3 DNA, CDR3 protein. The D gene is left open where the match is weak. Clone size is stated in some rows and not others, as once, few, many or a class when expanded.

V gene: TRBV20-1; clone size: many; D gene: .; J gene: TRBJ1-6; CDR3 DNA: TGCAGTGCTAACCCGGGTAATTCACCCCTCCACTTT; CDR3 protein: CSANPGNSPLHF
V gene: TRBV28; clone size: many; D gene: .; J gene: TRBJ1-5; CDR3 DNA: TGTGCCAGCAGCCCCTTCTTGAGACCCCAGCATTTT; CDR3 protein: CASSPFLRPQHF
V gene: TRBV24-1; clone size: many; D gene: .; J gene: TRBJ2-1; CDR3 DNA: TGTGCCACCAGTGATGCCCGGGGGGCCTCCTACAATGAGCAGTTCTTC; CDR3 protein: CATSDARGASYNEQFF
V gene: TRBV20-1; clone size: many; D gene: TRBD2; J gene: TRBJ2-2; CDR3 DNA: TGCAGTGCCACTAGCGGGGGTAGTACCGGGGAGCTGTTTTTT; CDR3 protein: CSATSGGSTGELFF
V gene: TRBV7-9; clone size: many; D gene: .; J gene: TRBJ1-3; CDR3 DNA: TGTGCCAGCAGCTTAGGTGGAAACACCATATATTTT; CDR3 protein: CASSLGGNTIYF
V gene: TRBV5-1; clone size: many; D gene: .; J gene: TRBJ1-6; CDR3 DNA: TGCGCCAGCCGCGAGGGGCAGAATTCACCCCTCCACTTT; CDR3 protein: CASREGQNSPLHF
V gene: TRBV13; clone size: many; D gene: .; J gene: TRBJ1-1; CDR3 DNA: TGTGCCAGCAGCCCCTGGGGGAGTGGCACTGAAGCTTTCTTT; CDR3 protein: CASSPWGSGTEAFF
V gene: TRBV12-3/TRBV12-4; clone size: few; D gene: TRBD1; J gene: TRBJ1-4; CDR3 DNA: TGTGCCAGCAGTTTCCGCAGGGGGTACAATGAAAAACTGTTTTTT; CDR3 protein: CASSFRRGYNEKLFF
V gene: TRBV20-1; clone size: many; D gene: .; J gene: TRBJ2-7; CDR3 DNA: TGCAGTGCCCCTTCCGGGACTGACGGACTCGAGCAGTACTTC; CDR3 protein: CSAPSGTDGLEQYF
V gene: TRBV4-1; clone size: many; D gene: .; J gene: TRBJ1-5; CDR3 DNA: TGCGCCAGCAGCCGCCCAGGGGAAAATCAGCCCCAGCATTTT; CDR3 protein: CASSRPGENQPQHF
V gene: TRBV12-3/TRBV12-4; clone size: many; D gene: .; J gene: TRBJ2-7; CDR3 DNA: TGTGCCAGCAGTTTTAGCGTCGCGTTCCCCTACGAGCAGTACTTC; CDR3 protein: CASSFSVAFPYEQYF
V gene: TRBV11-2; clone size: many; D gene: TRBD2; J gene: TRBJ2-1; CDR3 DNA: TGTGCCAGCAGCGCGAGCGGGGGGTGGGGAAATGAGCAGTTCTTC; CDR3 protein: CASSASGGWGNEQFF
V gene: TRBV12-3/TRBV12-4; clone size: many; D gene: TRBD2; J gene: TRBJ2-2; CDR3 DNA: TGTGCCAGCAGTTCCAGGACTAGCGGGTTCGCCGGGGACCTGTTTTTT; CDR3 protein: CASSSRTSGFAGDLFF
V gene: TRBV5-1; clone size: .; D gene: .; J gene: TRBJ2-5; CDR3 DNA: TGCGCCAGCAGCTTGGACCGCAGGAGTACCAGGAAGACCCAGTACTTC; CDR3 protein: CASSLDRRSTRKTQYF
V gene: TRBV10-3; clone size: many; D gene: .; J gene: TRBJ1-6; CDR3 DNA: TGTGCCATCAGTGAGTCGAAGCTGGGGAATTCACCCCTCCACTTT; CDR3 protein: CAISESKLGNSPLHF
V gene: TRBV5-1; clone size: many; D gene: .; J gene: TRBJ1-2; CDR3 DNA: TGCGCCAGCAGCTTGGGGCCGGGACCCTCGGCAGACTATGGCTACACCTTC; CDR3 protein: CASSLGPGPSADYGYTF
V gene: TRBV28; clone size: many; D gene: .; J gene: TRBJ1-5; CDR3 DNA: TGTGCCAGCAGTGGGACGATGAATCAGCCCCAGCATTTT; CDR3 protein: CASSGTMNQPQHF
V gene: TRBV3-1; clone size: many; D gene: .; J gene: TRBJ1-5; CDR3 DNA: TGTGCCAGCAGCCAAAGGCCGTTGAGTCAGCCCCAGCATTTT; CDR3 protein: CASSQRPLSQPQHF
V gene: TRBV6-5; clone size: many; D gene: .; J gene: TRBJ1-6; CDR3 DNA: TGTGCCAGCAGTCCCCGACAGGCGTCTACTTCACCCCTCCACTTT; CDR3 protein: CASSPRQASTSPLHF
V gene: TRBV11-2; clone size: many; D gene: .; J gene: TRBJ2-5; CDR3 DNA: TGTGCCAGCAGCGCCCAACACACTGAAGAGACCCAGTACTTC; CDR3 protein: CASSAQHTEETQYF
V gene: TRBV20-1; clone size: many; D gene: .; J gene: TRBJ1-4; CDR3 DNA: TGCAGTGCTAGGGATTCTGTGGAAAAACTGTTTTTT; CDR3 protein: CSARDSVEKLFF
V gene: TRBV7-9; clone size: many; D gene: .; J gene: TRBJ2-7; CDR3 DNA: TGTGCCAGCAGCTTAGACGTCTCCTACGAGCAGTACTTC; CDR3 protein: CASSLDVSYEQYF
V gene: TRBV9; clone size: many; D gene: .; J gene: TRBJ2-7; CDR3 DNA: TGTGCCAGCAGCGTAGGCTTTAGCGGACAAGTGGAGCAGTACTTC; CDR3 protein: CASSVGFSGQVEQYF
V gene: TRBV5-1; clone size: many; D gene: .; J gene: TRBJ1-5; CDR3 DNA: TGCGCCAGAGCCGGGACAAGGTCGGAACAGCCCCAGCATTTT; CDR3 protein: CARAGTRSEQPQHF
V gene: TRBV20-1; clone size: few; D gene: .; J gene: TRBJ1-4; CDR3 DNA: TGCAGTGCTAGAGATTTCGGGTCAACTAATGAAAAACTGTTTTTT; CDR3 protein: CSARDFGSTNEKLFF
V gene: TRBV6-1; clone size: many; D gene: TRBD1; J gene: TRBJ2-5; CDR3 DNA: TGTGCCAGCAGTGAAGAGGGGACAGAACAAGAGACCCAGTACTTC; CDR3 protein: CASSEEGTEQETQYF
V gene: TRBV27; clone size: few; D gene: .; J gene: TRBJ2-6; CDR3 DNA: TGTGCCAGCAGTTTGGGCAGGGGTTTCCGCGCTGGGGCCAACGTCCTGACTTTC; CDR3 protein: CASSLGRGFRAGANVLTF
V gene: TRBV7-2; clone size: many; D gene: .; J gene: TRBJ1-2; CDR3 DNA: TGTGCCAGCAGCTTACCGGGGACCTATGGCTACACCTTC; CDR3 protein: CASSLPGTYGYTF
V gene: TRBV10-3; clone size: many; D gene: .; J gene: TRBJ2-1; CDR3 DNA: TGTGCCATCAGTGTGCAACCCCTCGGGGGGCAGACATACAATGAGCAGTTCTTC; CDR3 protein: CAISVQPLGGQTYNEQFF
V gene: TRBV28; clone size: many; D gene: .; J gene: TRBJ1-1; CDR3 DNA: TGTGCCAGCAGCCAGTCTCGGTCAAGGGGGGACACTGAAGCTTTCTTT; CDR3 protein: CASSQSRSRGDTEAFF
V gene: TRBV5-1; clone size: many; D gene: .; J gene: TRBJ1-1; CDR3 DNA: TGCGCCAGCAGCTTACAAGGAGGGGTCGCTTTCTTT; CDR3 protein: CASSLQGGVAFF
V gene: TRBV20-1; clone size: many; D gene: .; J gene: TRBJ2-3; CDR3 DNA: TGCAGTGCTAGGCGGGGCGCAGATACGCAGTATTTT; CDR3 protein: CSARRGADTQYF
V gene: TRBV28; clone size: many; D gene: .; J gene: TRBJ2-1; CDR3 DNA: TGTGCCAGCAACGGGGGGCCCCACTCCTACAATGAGCAGTTCTTC; CDR3 protein: CASNGGPHSYNEQFF
V gene: TRBV7-9; clone size: many; D gene: .; J gene: TRBJ2-7; CDR3 DNA: TGTGCCAGCAGCTCCCCAGCTGGGGGAGGCCCCTACGAGCAGTACTTC; CDR3 protein: CASSSPAGGGPYEQYF
V gene: TRBV18; clone size: many; D gene: .; J gene: TRBJ2-6; CDR3 DNA: TGTGCCAGCTCACCAGGCATCACTGGGGCCAACGTCCTGACTTTC; CDR3 protein: CASSPGITGANVLTF
V gene: TRBV20-1; clone size: many; D gene: .; J gene: TRBJ2-3; CDR3 DNA: TGCAGTGCTAGAACTAGTCTTGTCGATACGCAGTATTTT; CDR3 protein: CSARTSLVDTQYF
V gene: TRBV20-1; clone size: many; D gene: .; J gene: TRBJ2-7; CDR3 DNA: TGCAGTGCTGGACCCGACAGCTACGAGCAGTACTTC; CDR3 protein: CSAGPDSYEQYF
V gene: TRBV20-1; clone size: many; D gene: TRBD1; J gene: TRBJ2-7; CDR3 DNA: TGCAGTGTGAAGGGACAGTCCTACGAGCAGTACTTC; CDR3 protein: CSVKGQSYEQYF
V gene: TRBV18; clone size: .; D gene: .; J gene: TRBJ2-5; CDR3 DNA: TGTGCCAGCTCACCGTTGGGCGCGTTACAAGAGACCCAGTACTTC; CDR3 protein: CASSPLGALQETQYF
V gene: TRBV5-5; clone size: many; D gene: TRBD2; J gene: TRBJ2-2; CDR3 DNA: TGTGCCAGCAGCAAGGGACTAGCGGGAGTTGCCCCTAGGGAGCTGTTTTTT; CDR3 protein: CASSKGLAGVAPRELFF
V gene: TRBV7-9; clone size: many; D gene: TRBD1; J gene: TRBJ1-1; CDR3 DNA: TGTGCCAGCAGCTTAGCAGCAGGACAGGGGACCCCGGTATCTAACACTGAAGCTTTCTTT; CDR3 protein: CASSLAAGQGTPVSNTEAFF